Below, 25 T cell receptor beta chains from the same sample are listed, as sequenced in a study of T cell repertoires in cytomegalovirus infection. TCRdb re-analysed the reads in MiXCR, keeping a single row per CDR3 protein. The sample yields about a million distinct CDR3 sequences, 31% seen once. No antigen has been assigned to these receptors. The material sequenced was cultured CD8+ T cells from PBMCs, taken from culture after CMV antigen stimulation. These receptor sequences come from a human donor in good health (CMV status not recorded). Some clones in this sample may be carry-over from other donors' samples.

Remarks on this clonotype: This may arise from a read error, as a much more abundant clone is one base away. The chain links TRBV7-2 to TRBJ2-5; 9 bases are shared with TRBD1. Losses at the gene ends were 5 bases for V and 5 bases for J; bases not matched to a gene: 6. Germline values: CDR1 SGHTA, CDR2 FQGNSA. This CDR3 region has 14 residues. The CDR3: CTSSTNRGRETQYF. The CDR3 coding sequence is TGTACCAGCAGCACTAACAGGGGGCGGGAGACCCAGTACTTC. The variable domain in full, with the rest retrieved from reference TRBV7-2 and TRBJ2-5, is GAGVSQSPSNKVTEKGKDVELRCDPISGHTALYWYRQSLGQGLEFLIYFQGNSAPDKSGLPSDRFSAERTGGSVSTLTIQRTQQEDSAVYLCTSSTNRGRETQYFGPGTRLLVL.

The chain carries TRBV9 and TRBJ1-6; 11 nucleotides match TRBD1. The CDR3 extends over 17 amino acids. The junction had 5 bases not matched to a gene; V was cut back by 2 bases and J by 4 bases. Germline assignment: CDR1 SGDLS and CDR2 YYNGEE. The CDR3 protein is CASSVSGTGGYNSPLHF. CDR3 bases: TGTGCCAGCAGCGTCTCCGGGACAGGGGGATATAATTCACCCCTCCACTTT.

This sequence joins TRBV7-8 and TRBJ2-3, with 7 bases that match TRBD2. Trimming at V came to 5 bases and at J to 4 bases, leaving 12 bases not matched to a gene. The CDR3 consists of 16 residues. The germline V gene encodes CDR1 SGHVS and CDR2 FQNEAQ. CDR3 in DNA: TGTGCCAGCAGCCAATTGGACGGGGGAGGGGCAGATACGCAGTATTTT. The encoded protein is CASSQLDGGGADTQYF.

Turning to this clonotype: This may come from a read error, since a much larger clone is one base off. The rearrangement uses TRBV7-2 and TRBJ2-5, with D tentatively TRBD2 (5 bases). V lost 4 bases and J lost 4, with 16 bases in between. The CDR3 spans 15 residues. In germline, CDR1 is SGHTA, CDR2 FQGNSA. The CDR3 nucleotides read TGTGCCAGCAGCTACGGAGACCACGGAGGAGAGACCCAGTACTTC. Encoded protein: CASSYGDHGGETQYF.

The rearrangement links TRBV18 to TRBJ1-4; 7 bases agree with TRBD1. The V gene end was trimmed by 6 bases and the J gene end by 0 bases; junction bases not matched to a gene: 4. The CDR3 runs 15 residues. Germline V gene sequence: CDR1 KGHSH, CDR2 LQKENI. CDR3 sequence: CASSKDRTTNEKLFF. The CDR3 DNA is TGTGCCAGCTCGAAGGACAGGACAACTAATGAAAAACTGTTTTTT.

With regard to this clonotype: A junction boundary mismatches the germline segment, possibly from a read error. This chain joins TRBV27 and TRBJ2-3; 7 bases match TRBD2. This CDR3 has 12 residues. CDR1 MNHEY and CDR2 SMNVEV come from the germline V gene (reference sequence). CDR3 bases: TGTGCCAGCGGTTTTTCTAGCGGAGCGCAGTATTTT. This sequence encodes CASGFSSGAQYF.

The table lists this clonotype with a few counts. CDR3 loop: CASSLSVGLAIYEQYV. The DNA of the CDR3 is TGTGCCAGCAGCTTAAGTGTTGGACTAGCGATCTACGAGCAGTACGTC. The rearrangement uses TRBV7-8 and TRBJ2-7; 9 bases agree with TRBD2. Germline V lookup: CDR1 SGHVS, CDR2 FQNEAQ. The CDR3 is made up of 16 amino acids. V dropped 2 bases and J dropped 3; count of bases not matched to a gene: 8.

This clonotype has at least ten counts. The gene calls are TRBV7-3 and TRBJ2-1; D unclear. The germline V gene encodes CDR1 SGHTA and CDR2 FQGTGA. The CDR3 covers 12 residues. V was trimmed by 4 bases and J by 6 bases, leaving 7 bases between them. The CDR3 region is CASSSPGNEQFF. The CDR3 nucleotides are TGTGCCAGCAGCTCCCCAGGCAATGAGCAGTTCTTC.

This clonotype has only a few counts. This chain uses TRBV4-1 with TRBJ2-7; D is uncertain. The length of the CDR3 is 17 residues. Germline values: CDR1 MGHRA, CDR2 YSYEKL. V was cut by 1 base and J by 1 base, with 17 bases left in between. In DNA form, the CDR3 reads TGCGCCAGCAGCCAAGTTCTAGGGCAGATGCCGTCCTACGAGCAGTACTTC. Translating gives CASSQVLGQMPSYEQYF.

The chain carries TRBV10-2 and TRBJ2-1, with D possibly being TRBD2 (6 bases). Germline V gene sequence: CDR1 WSHSY, CDR2 SAAADI. Trimming cost V 10 bases and J 4 bases, with 11 bases left between them. The CDR3 spans 12 residues. CDR3 in DNA: TGCGCCATCGGGACTGAGTACAATGAGCAGTTCTTC. Translating it yields CAIGTEYNEQFF.

The V and J genes are TRBV7-8 and TRBJ1-4, with 7 positions matching TRBD1. Germline lookup yields CDR1 SGHVS and CDR2 FQNEAQ. The trim removed 2 bases at V and 11 bases at J, leaving 17 bases unmatched. CDR3 length: 17 amino acids. CDR3 nucleotides: TGTGCCAGCAGCTTATACGAGGAGGACAGGCAAAAGGGGAAACTGTTTTTT. It codes for CASSLYEEDRQKGKLFF.

The V and J genes are TRBV19 and TRBJ1-1; D remains unclear. Germline V CDR1 and CDR2: LNHDA, SQIVND (reference sequence). The CDR3 extends over 13 amino acids. Trimming left V 2 bases short and J 3 bases short, with 7 bases between. CDR3 sequence (DNA): TGTGCCAGTAGTATACCCCCGGACACTGAAGCTTTCTTT. It is translated as CASSIPPDTEAFF.

A note on this clonotype: Mismatch with germline at one junction end may stem from a read error. The chain is built from TRBV7-6 and TRBJ1-5, with D uncertain. The CDR3 totals 13 residues. Germline-derived CDR1 and CDR2 are SGHVS and FNYEAQ. CDR3 amino acids: CASNLTTYQPQHF. The CDR3 coding sequence is TGTGCCAGCAACTTAACAACTTATCAGCCCCAGCATTTT.

J is TRBJ1-2 and V is TRBV7-3; the match to TRBD1 covers 8 bases. The CDR3 has 13 residues. V gave up 5 bases and J gave up 8 bases; unmatched junction bases: 7. Germline V lookup: CDR1 SGHTA, CDR2 FQGTGA. CDR3 nucleotide sequence: TGTGCCAGCAGCGGTGGACAGGGTGAGGGCTACACCTTC. This translates into CASSGGQGEGYTF.

This clonotype appeared many times. This chain joins TRBV7-9 and TRBJ2-5; 8 bases fit TRBD1. This CDR3 contains 16 residues. The ends lost 2 bases at V and 0 bases at J; junction bases unmatched: 5. Germline V gene lookup returns CDR1 SEHNR and CDR2 FQNEAQ (reference sequence). CDR3 sequence: CASSLPRTGNQETQYF. CDR3 sequence (DNA): TGTGCCAGCAGCTTACCTCGGACAGGGAACCAAGAGACCCAGTACTTC.

This clonotype was picked up one time. V and J are TRBV9 and TRBJ1-1; D remains ambiguous. CDR3 length: 15 residues. The ends were cut back, 0 bases at V and 3 bases at J, with 12 bases in the middle. From germline, CDR1 is SGDLS and CDR2 YYNGEE. CDR3 nucleotide sequence: TGTGCCAGCAGCGTAGGGAGGAGCCCGGACACTGAAGCTTTCTTT. Translated, it gives CASSVGRSPDTEAFF.

This clonotype has just a few counts. The chain joins TRBV12-3 or TRBV12-4 to TRBJ2-2, with 8 bases identical to TRBD1. The junction had 5 bases not matched to a gene; V was cut back by 4 bases and J by 4 bases. The CDR3 runs to 15 residues. This CDR3 reads CASSSWDRTTGELFF. The CDR3 DNA is TGTGCCAGCAGTTCGTGGGACAGGACCACCGGGGAGCTGTTTTTT.

This clonotype was seen only a few times. This chain uses TRBV4-1 with TRBJ2-1, with 8 bases matching TRBD2. The CDR3 extends over 18 amino acids. The germline V gene has CDR1 MGHRA and CDR2 YSYEKL. Germline trimming cut 3 bases from V and 5 bases from J; bases unmatched to any gene: 15. The CDR3 is CASSHPRGGGTPNNEQFF. The CDR3 DNA reads as TGCGCCAGCAGCCACCCCAGGGGCGGGGGGACACCCAACAATGAGCAGTTCTTC.

This chain links TRBV7-9 with TRBJ1-1; D possibly corresponds to TRBD1 (6 bases). This CDR3 is built from 17 residues. Looked up from germline, CDR1 is SEHNR and CDR2 is FQNEAQ (reference sequence). Trimming took off 1 base at V and 4 bases at J, with 19 bases between the two ends. The CDR3 DNA sequence: TGTGCCAGCAGCTTAGGCTTAAGGACAGTGGAGGCCACTGAAGCTTTCTTT. It yields the protein CASSLGLRTVEATEAFF. Complete variable domain (other parts from reference TRBV7-9 and TRBJ1-1): DTGVSQNPRHKITKRGQNVTFRCDPISEHNRLYWYRQTLGQGPEFLTYFQNEAQLEKSRLLSDRFSAERPKGSFSTLEIQRTEQGDSAMYLCASSLGLRTVEATEAFFGQGTRLTVV.

This clonotype appeared a few times. The rearrangement links TRBV7-6 to TRBJ2-5, with 11 bases that match TRBD2. The CDR3 is 16 residues long. Germline V gene data show CDR1 as SGHVS and CDR2 as FNYEAQ. Trimming at V came to 4 bases and at J to 1 base, leaving 5 bases not matched to a gene. The CDR3 here is CASSSIAGGPQETQYF. The CDR3 DNA sequence: TGTGCCAGCAGCTCAATAGCGGGGGGGCCCCAAGAGACCCAGTACTTC.

The chain employs TRBV6-2 or TRBV6-3 and TRBJ2-1, with a weak D call TRBD1 (6 bases). Trimming pared 11 bases from V and 0 bases from J, leaving 14 bases between. The CDR3 is 14 amino acids. CDR1 and CDR2 (germline): MNHEY, SVGEGT. For the CDR3, the DNA is TGTGCCCTCGGGCAGGGGAGCTCCTACAATGAGCAGTTCTTC. Translated, it gives CALGQGSSYNEQFF.

Remarks on this clonotype: Being one base from a much bigger clone, this may be a read error. The CDR3 reads CACSWRGSIADTQYF. CDR3 sequence (DNA): TGTGCCTGCAGCTGGCGGGGGTCCATTGCGGATACGCAGTATTTT. J is TRBJ2-3 and V is TRBV7-9; 7 positions agree with TRBD2. Germline CDR1 reads SEHNR; CDR2 reads FQNEAQ (reference sequence). The CDR3 extends over 15 amino acids. Together with reference TRBV7-9 and TRBJ2-3, the CDR3 gives the full variable domain: DTGVSQNPRHKITKRGQNVTFRCDPISEHNRLYWYRQTLGQGPEFLTYFQNEAQLEKSRLLSDRFSAERPKGSFSTLEIQRTEQGDSAMYLCACSWRGSIADTQYFGPGTRLTVL.

The chain links TRBV15 to TRBJ1-6; no definite D call. The CDR3 is 12 amino acids. CDR1 and CDR2 from the germline V gene are LNHNV and YYDKDF (reference sequence). The ends were cut back, 2 bases at V and 7 bases at J, with 3 bases in the middle. DNA of the CDR3: TGTGCCACCAGCAGAACCAATTCACCCCTCCACTTT. This translates into CATSRTNSPLHF.

The V gene is TRBV6-2 or TRBV6-3, the J gene TRBJ2-5; TRBD1 aligns across 8 bases. CDR3 length: 16 amino acids. V shed 5 bases and J 4 bases; nucleotides not matched to a gene: 12. Germline-derived CDR1 and CDR2 are MNHEY and SVGEGT. The CDR3 DNA follows: TGTGCCAGCAGTCTCTTCGGACAGGGAGAGGGAGAGACCCAGTACTTC. This sequence encodes CASSLFGQGEGETQYF.

V is TRBV6-6 and J is TRBJ1-5, with D perhaps matching TRBD1 (5 bases). Looked up from germline, CDR1 is MNHNY and CDR2 is SVGAGI (reference sequence). This CDR3 contains 15 residues. The V and J ends lost 4 bases and 0 bases respectively, with 10 bases between them. The CDR3 sequence: CASSLTVNSNQPQHF. The CDR3 DNA is TGTGCCAGCAGTTTGACAGTTAATAGCAATCAGCCCCAGCATTTT.